These 15 T cell receptor beta chains originate from one sample sequenced in a study of beta chain features in type 1 diabetes. Notes on the study in general: Shorter TCRB CDR3s, moderately but significantly so, were found in Type 1 diabetes patients in all four CD4+ subsets.

The authors reverse transcribed all of the isolated RNA, so sequencing captured expressed TCRB transcripts. Here immunoSEQ multiplex PCR was the method, and the copy in TCRdb shows in-frame clones only, minus some. The data show hundreds of thousands of clones, with 11% seen just once and around 0.017% held by the top ten. Their cognate antigens are unknown. The sequencing input was naive CD4+ T cells from blood. The receptors were gathered from a man between 25 and 39 years old with type 1 diabetes.

The CDR3: CASSPRAAGTGPYGYTF. The CDR3 bases are TGTGCCAGCTCACCAAGAGCCGCCGGGACAGGGCCATATGGCTACACCTTC. The J gene is TRBJ1-2, the V gene TRBV18; 9 bases agree with TRBD1. J lost 5 bases, V lost 2 bases, and 12 bases had no gene match. The germline CDR1 and CDR2 sequences are KGHSH and LQKENI. The CDR3 length is 17 residues.

This chain links TRBV9 with TRBJ1-6; no definite D call. The CDR3 contains 13 residues. CDR1 SGDLS and CDR2 YYNGEE come from the germline V gene. V lost 3 bases and J lost 13, with 14 bases in between. CDR3: CASSDGPGRPLHF. CDR3 DNA sequence: TGTGCCAGCAGCGATGGTCCGGGGAGGCCCCTCCACTTT.

This clone has only a few counts. V usage is TRBV6-6 and J usage is TRBJ2-1, with D possibly matching TRBD1 (5 bases). Between the trimmed V and J ends, which lost 4 bases and 4 bases, there was a span of 8 bases. Germline V gene data show CDR1 as MNHNY and CDR2 as SVGAGI (reference sequence). This CDR3 has 13 residues. This CDR3 is CASSLDIYNEQFF. CDR3 sequence (DNA): TGTGCCAGCAGTTTGGACATATACAATGAGCAGTTCTTC.

This clone was recorded only once. The rearrangement uses TRBV9 and TRBJ2-3, with D possibly TRBD2 on 5 matching bases. This CDR3 contains 16 residues. Trimming cost V 0 bases and J 0 bases, with 11 bases left between them. Germline V lookup: CDR1 SGDLS, CDR2 YYNGEE. CDR3 region: CASSVGASPSTDTQYF. The CDR3 nucleotides read TGTGCCAGCAGCGTAGGGGCTAGCCCGAGCACAGATACGCAGTATTTT.

This clone has a handful of counts. The chain links TRBV7-2 to TRBJ2-2, with 9 nucleotides matching TRBD2. The V gene end was trimmed by 8 bases and the J gene end by 4 bases; junction bases not matched to a gene: 5. The V gene's germline CDR1 is SGHTA and CDR2 FQGNSA. This CDR3 spans 14 amino acids. The chain's CDR3 is CASGRGGPTGELFF. The CDR3 DNA is TGTGCCAGCGGGCGGGGGGGCCCCACCGGGGAGCTGTTTTTT.

In this sample, this clone turned up a few times. The V and J genes are TRBV28 and TRBJ2-1; D is possibly TRBD1 (5 bases). Germline CDR1 is MDHEN and CDR2 is SYDVKM. Trimming cost V 4 bases and J 0 bases, with 16 bases left between them. The CDR3 consists of 17 residues. CDR3 coding DNA: TGTGCCAGCAGTTACCCCATCAGGGAAAGCTCCTACAATGAGCAGTTCTTC. The encoded protein is CASSYPIRESSYNEQFF.

This clone was seen a few times. The V gene is TRBV14, the J gene TRBJ2-6; no reliable D call. V lost 0 bases to trimming and J lost 0 bases, with 6 bases between them. Germline loops: CDR1 SGHDN, CDR2 FVKESK. This CDR3 region has 16 residues. The CDR3 DNA follows: TGTGCCAGCAGCCAAGAATATCTCTCTGGGGCCAACGTCCTGACTTTC. Amino acid sequence: CASSQEYLSGANVLTF.

This clone was detected a few times. The CDR3 reads CSVARDRGLGGYTF. In DNA form, the CDR3 reads TGCAGCGTCGCCAGGGACAGGGGTTTGGGAGGCTACACCTTC. The chain has TRBV29-1 and TRBJ1-2; 10 bases map to TRBD1. After removal of 6 bases from V and 8 bases from J, the junction contained 12 bases not matched to a gene. Germline V gene data show CDR1 as SQVTM and CDR2 as ANQGSEA. The CDR3 has 14 amino acids. The full variable domain, completed using reference TRBV29-1 and TRBJ1-2, is SAVISQKPSRDICQRGTSLTIQCQVDSQVTMMFWYRQQPGQSLTLIATANQGSEATYESGFVIDKFPISRPNLTFSTLTVSNMSPEDSSIYLCSVARDRGLGGYTFGSGTRLTVV.

Note on this clone: The junction and the germline gene differ at one end; a read error may be behind it. Other DNA variants within this sample encode the same CDR3. The V call is TRBV5-4, the J call TRBJ2-5; 8 bases fit TRBD1. From germline, CDR1 is SGHNT and CDR2 YYREEE (reference sequence). The CDR3 has 13 residues. CDR3 DNA: TGCGCCAGCAGCCAAGACAGGGGAGAGACCCAGTACTTC. Protein sequence: CASSQDRGETQYF.

This rearrangement joins TRBV27 to TRBJ2-1; 7 bases match TRBD2. V lost 8 bases, J lost 7 bases, and 23 bases stayed unmatched. CDR1 and CDR2 (germline): MNHEY, SMNVEV (reference sequence). The CDR3 is 18 amino acids. CDR3 protein: CASARGLAGGFVWNEQFF. CDR3 nucleotides: TGTGCCAGCGCCCGCGGTTTGGCCGGGGGGTTTGTGTGGAATGAGCAGTTCTTC.

The rearrangement links TRBV18 to TRBJ2-1; possible D gene TRBD2, 5 bases. Trimming removed 0 bases from V and 4 bases from J, with 7 bases in between. The germline gives CDR1 KGHSH, CDR2 LQKENI. This CDR3 region has 14 residues. CDR3 protein: CASSPPTGYNEQFF. The CDR3 nucleotides read TGTGCCAGCTCACCACCGACGGGGTACAATGAGCAGTTCTTC.

This clone was seen more than once but under ten times. This chain joins TRBV19 and TRBJ2-3; D remains ambiguous. Trimming shortened V by 5 bases and J by 0 bases, and 12 bases separated the two germline ends. The CDR3 is 15 residues long. Germline assignment: CDR1 LNHDA and CDR2 SQIVND (reference sequence). The CDR3 coding sequence is TGTGCCAGTAGTTCCCGATGGCCGAGCACAGATACGCAGTATTTT. Amino acid sequence: CASSSRWPSTDTQYF.

This clone was counted a few times. The chain employs TRBV5-4 and TRBJ1-1, with 9 positions matching TRBD1. The CDR3 is 14 amino acids. The germline V gene has CDR1 SGHNT and CDR2 YYREEE (reference sequence). Trimming removed 4 bases from V and 5 bases from J; junction bases left unmatched: 6. The CDR3 DNA follows: TGTGCCAGCAGCCCCACAGGGGGCCGGACTGAAGCTTTCTTT. It translates to CASSPTGGRTEAFF. The whole variable domain, remainder taken from reference TRBV5-4 and TRBJ1-1, is ETGVTQSPTHLIKTRGQQVTLRCSSQSGHNTVSWYQQALGQGPQFIFQYYREEENGRGNFPPRFSGLQFPNYSSELNVNALELDDSALYLCASSPTGGRTEAFFGQGTRLTVV.

This clone was picked up a small number of times. V is TRBV12-5 and J is TRBJ2-7, with D unclear. The CDR3 consists of 14 residues. V shed 3 bases and J shed 6 bases, with 15 bases lying between them. Germline lookup yields CDR1 LGHNT and CDR2 FRNRAP. CDR3 loop: CASGLTGGTREQYF. CDR3 in DNA: TGTGCTAGTGGTTTAACGGGTGGAACTCGCGAGCAGTACTTC.

The chain couples TRBV7-9 to TRBJ1-2; a weak D match, TRBD1 (6 bases). This CDR3 has 12 amino acids. Germline assignment: CDR1 SEHNR and CDR2 FQNEAQ (reference sequence). The V gene lost 5 bases and the J gene lost 4 bases, with 8 bases spanning the gap. The CDR3 bases are TGTGCCAGCAGCCAGGACAGCTATGGCTACACCTTC. This translates into CASSQDSYGYTF.